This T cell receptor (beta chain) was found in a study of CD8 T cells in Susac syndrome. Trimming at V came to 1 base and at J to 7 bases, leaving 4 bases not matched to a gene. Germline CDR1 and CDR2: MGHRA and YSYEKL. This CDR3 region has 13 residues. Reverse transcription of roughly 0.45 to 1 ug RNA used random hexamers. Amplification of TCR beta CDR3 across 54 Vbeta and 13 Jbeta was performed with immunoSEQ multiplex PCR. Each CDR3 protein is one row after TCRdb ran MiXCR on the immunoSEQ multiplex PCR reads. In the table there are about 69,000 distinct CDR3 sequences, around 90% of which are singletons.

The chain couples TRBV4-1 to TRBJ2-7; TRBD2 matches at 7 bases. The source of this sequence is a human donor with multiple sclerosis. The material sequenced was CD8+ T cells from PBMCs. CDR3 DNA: TGCGCCAGCAGCCAAGGGACTAGATTAGAGCAGTACTTC. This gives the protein CASSQGTRLEQYF.